Below are 16 T cell receptor beta chains sequenced from a single sample in a study of T cells after yellow fever vaccination. A single record per CDR3 protein comes from TCRdb applying MiXCR to the 5' RACE reads. The repertoire holds 500,000 to 650,000 distinct CDR3 sequences, with roughly an eighth as singletons. Source: PBMCs, taken on the day of the yellow fever booster vaccination. These receptors all stem from a man aged 25 to 40 who received the YFV17D yellow fever vaccine.

The sample holds a few counts of this clonotype. V and J are TRBV12-3 or TRBV12-4 and TRBJ2-3; D not resolved. Trimming pared 9 bases from V and 4 bases from J, leaving 11 bases between. The CDR3 has 12 amino acids. DNA of the CDR3: TGTGCCAGTTCCGAGTATGCAGATACGCAGTATTTT. Amino acid sequence: CASSEYADTQYF.

This clonotype was observed a few times. The chain uses TRBV18 and TRBJ2-3; the match to TRBD1 covers 8 bases. The CDR3 loop spans 16 amino acids. J was trimmed by 1 base and V by 5 bases; bases with no gene match: 8. The germline V gene encodes CDR1 KGHSH and CDR2 LQKENI. The CDR3 DNA follows: TGTGCCAGCTCAAGATTACCGGGACAGGGCACAGATACGCAGTATTTT. It specifies CASSRLPGQGTDTQYF. The whole variable domain, remainder taken from reference TRBV18 and TRBJ2-3, is NAGVMQNPRHLVRRRGQEARLRCSPMKGHSHVYWYRQLPEEGLKFMVYLQKENIIDESGMPKERFSAEFPKEGPSILRIQQVVRGDSAAYFCASSRLPGQGTDTQYFGPGTRLTVL.

This chain links TRBV15 with TRBJ2-3; 7 bases fit TRBD1. Trimming at V came to 0 bases and at J to 3 bases, leaving 3 bases not matched to a gene. Germline lookup yields CDR1 LNHNV and CDR2 YYDKDF (reference sequence). CDR3 size: 15 residues. The CDR3 coding sequence is TGTGCCACCAGCAGAGAGGGACAGTGGACAGATACGCAGTATTTT. Protein product: CATSREGQWTDTQYF.

This clonotype was counted many times. V and J are TRBV7-2 and TRBJ2-5; no firm D call. The CDR3 has 13 residues. The V gene's germline CDR1 is SGHTA and CDR2 FQGNSA. Trimming took 3 bases from V and 2 from J, leaving 7 bases between them. CDR3 sequence: CASSFLQQETQYF. The CDR3 region has the DNA TGTGCCAGCAGCTTCTTACAGCAAGAGACCCAGTACTTC.

The chain joins TRBV9 to TRBJ2-3; no definite D call. The CDR3 length is 13 residues. Germline V lookup: CDR1 SGDLS, CDR2 YYNGEE. V lost 1 base, J lost 3 bases, and 6 bases lay in between. CDR3 region: CASSVMETDTQYF. CDR3 nucleotide sequence: TGTGCCAGCAGCGTAATGGAGACAGATACGCAGTATTTT. Drawing the rest from reference TRBV9 and TRBJ2-3, the complete variable domain is DSGVTQTPKHLITATGQRVTLRCSPRSGDLSVYWYQQSLDQGLQFLIQYYNGEERAKGNILERFSAQQFPDLHSELNLSSLELGDSALYFCASSVMETDTQYFGPGTRLTVL.

The chain carries TRBV18 and TRBJ2-6, with D unresolved. Germline V gene data show CDR1 as KGHSH and CDR2 as LQKENI. The CDR3 totals 15 residues. V shed 3 bases and J shed 0 bases, with 6 bases lying between them. In DNA form, the CDR3 reads TGTGCCAGCTCACCTGACATCTCTGGGGCCAACGTCCTGACTTTC. This encodes CASSPDISGANVLTF.

This clonotype occurred a few times. The chain combines TRBV7-6 with TRBJ2-2; D is undetermined. This CDR3 is 12 amino acids long. CDR1 and CDR2 (germline): SGHVS, FNYEAQ. V lost 5 bases and J 7 bases, leaving 8 bases between the germline ends. CDR3: CASSEPGGELFF. CDR3 nucleotides: TGTGCCAGCAGCGAGCCCGGCGGGGAGCTGTTTTTT.

This chain connects TRBV7-2 to TRBJ1-2; the D is unclear. Trimming removed 1 base at V and 3 bases at J, with 3 bases between. CDR1 and CDR2 from the germline V gene are SGHTA and FQGNSA. CDR3 length: 12 residues. This CDR3 reads CASSLEHYGYTF. CDR3 DNA sequence: TGTGCCAGCAGCTTAGAACACTATGGCTACACCTTC.

This clonotype was seen a handful of times. The chain links TRBV12-5 to TRBJ1-6; possibly TRBD1 for D (5 bases). V shed 1 base and J shed 7 bases, with 8 bases lying between them. This CDR3 is built from 14 residues. In germline, CDR1 is LGHNT, CDR2 FRNRAP. CDR3 nucleotides: TGTGCTAGTGGTTTGGGGCGGACAAATTCACCCCTCCACTTT. Translating gives CASGLGRTNSPLHF. The whole variable domain, remainder taken from reference TRBV12-5 and TRBJ1-6, is DARVTQTPRHKVTEMGQEVTMRCQPILGHNTVFWYRQTMMQGLELLAYFRNRAPLDDSGMPKDRFSAEMPDATLATLKIQPSEPRDSAVYFCASGLGRTNSPLHFGNGTRLTVT.

The CDR3 DNA sequence: TGTGCCAGCAGCTTGGCCCAGGGACAGACCACCCGTGATCAGTACTTC. Translated, it gives CASSLAQGQTTRDQYF. V usage is TRBV5-5 and J usage is TRBJ2-7; 7 nucleotides match TRBD1. Unmatched junction bases numbered 16, after V lost 0 bases and J lost 10 bases. This CDR3 contains 16 residues. Germline-derived CDR1 and CDR2 are SGHKS and YYEKEE (reference sequence).

In this sample, this clonotype turned up a few times. J is TRBJ1-5 and V is TRBV15; 7 bases map to TRBD1. The CDR3 is 14 residues long. Germline V gene data show CDR1 as LNHNV and CDR2 as YYDKDF (reference sequence). V lost 3 bases and J lost 3; bases outside the gene matches: 2. This CDR3 reads CATSRDRHNQPQHF. CDR3 DNA: TGTGCCACCAGCAGGGACAGGCACAATCAGCCCCAGCATTTT.

This clonotype has more than one count but fewer than ten. The chain is built from TRBV24-1 and TRBJ2-1, with 10 bases identical to TRBD2. The CDR3 is 16 residues long. The ends lost 0 bases at V and 5 bases at J; junction bases unmatched: 3. Germline V gives CDR1 KGHDR, CDR2 SFDVKD. The CDR3 loop reads CATSDLRTSGHNEQFF. CDR3 in DNA: TGTGCCACCAGTGATTTGAGGACTAGCGGCCACAATGAGCAGTTCTTC.

There are many counts of this clonotype. The CDR3 DNA reads TGCGCCAGCAGCCCCCTGGCGAGCTCCTACAATGAGCAGTTCTTC. This sequence encodes CASSPLASSYNEQFF. This chain connects TRBV5-1 to TRBJ2-1; D ambiguous. This CDR3 has 15 residues. V lost 4 bases to trimming and J lost 0 bases, with 11 bases between them. Germline-derived CDR1 and CDR2 are SGHRS and YFSETQ.

This chain links TRBV15 with TRBJ1-5; no firm D call. V was pared by 5 bases and J by 2 bases, with 10 bases between. The CDR3 has 14 amino acids. Germline assignment: CDR1 LNHNV and CDR2 YYDKDF (reference sequence). CDR3 DNA sequence: TGTGCCACCAGCCGGTTTTCAGGCAATCAGCCCCAGCATTTT. Translated: CATSRFSGNQPQHF.

The chain recombines TRBV7-3 with TRBJ2-2; D is possibly TRBD2 (5 bases). V dropped 0 bases and J dropped 3 bases, with 8 bases sitting between them. Per germline, CDR1 SGHTA and CDR2 FQGTGA. This CDR3 spans 15 amino acids. This CDR3 reads CASSLTRDYTGELFF. The CDR3 DNA reads TGTGCCAGCAGCTTAACTCGGGATTACACCGGGGAGCTGTTTTTT.

The chain couples TRBV20-1 to TRBJ2-1; 9 positions agree with TRBD2. The ends lost 8 bases at V and 6 bases at J; junction bases unmatched: 8. CDR1 and CDR2 (germline): DFQATT, SNEGSKA (reference sequence). The CDR3 length is 13 residues. The CDR3 sequence: CSTGTSILNEQFF. The DNA for the CDR3 is TGCAGTACCGGGACTAGCATCCTCAATGAGCAGTTCTTC.